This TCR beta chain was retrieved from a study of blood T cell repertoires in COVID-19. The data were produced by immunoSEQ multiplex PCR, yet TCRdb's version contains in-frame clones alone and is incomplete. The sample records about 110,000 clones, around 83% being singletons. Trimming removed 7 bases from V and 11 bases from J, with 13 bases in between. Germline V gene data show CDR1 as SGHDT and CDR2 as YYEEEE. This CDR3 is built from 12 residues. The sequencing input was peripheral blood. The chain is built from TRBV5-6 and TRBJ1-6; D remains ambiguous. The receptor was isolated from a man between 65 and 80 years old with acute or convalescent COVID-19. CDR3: CASSRLVTPLHF. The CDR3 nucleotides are TGTGCCAGCTCGAGATTAGTTACACCCCTCCACTTT.